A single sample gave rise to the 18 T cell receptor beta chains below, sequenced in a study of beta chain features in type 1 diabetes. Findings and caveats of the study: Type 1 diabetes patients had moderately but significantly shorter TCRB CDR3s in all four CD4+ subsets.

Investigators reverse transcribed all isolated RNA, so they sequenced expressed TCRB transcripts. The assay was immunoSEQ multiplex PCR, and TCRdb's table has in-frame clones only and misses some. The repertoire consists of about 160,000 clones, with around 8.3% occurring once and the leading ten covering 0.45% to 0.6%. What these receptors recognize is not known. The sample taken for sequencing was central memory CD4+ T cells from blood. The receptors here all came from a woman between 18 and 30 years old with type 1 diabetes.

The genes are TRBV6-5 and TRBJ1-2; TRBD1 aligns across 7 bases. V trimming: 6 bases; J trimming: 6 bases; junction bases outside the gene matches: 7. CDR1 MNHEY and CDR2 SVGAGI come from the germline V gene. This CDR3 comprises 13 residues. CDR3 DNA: TGTGCCAGCAGAACTCAGGGGGGAAATGGCTACACCTTC. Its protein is CASRTQGGNGYTF.

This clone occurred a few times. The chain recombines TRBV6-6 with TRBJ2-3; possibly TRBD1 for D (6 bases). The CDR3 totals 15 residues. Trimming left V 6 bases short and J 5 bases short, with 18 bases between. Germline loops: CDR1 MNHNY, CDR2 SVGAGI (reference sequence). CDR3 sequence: CASSVSWGQGDTQYF. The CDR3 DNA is TGTGCCAGCAGCGTCAGCTGGGGGCAAGGAGATACGCAGTATTTT.

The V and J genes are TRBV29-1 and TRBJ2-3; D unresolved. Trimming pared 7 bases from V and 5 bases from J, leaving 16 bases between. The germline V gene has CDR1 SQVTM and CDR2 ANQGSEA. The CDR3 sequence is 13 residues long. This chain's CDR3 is CSASPFFLDTQYF. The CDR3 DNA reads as TGCAGCGCCTCCCCCTTTTTTTTAGATACGCAGTATTTT.

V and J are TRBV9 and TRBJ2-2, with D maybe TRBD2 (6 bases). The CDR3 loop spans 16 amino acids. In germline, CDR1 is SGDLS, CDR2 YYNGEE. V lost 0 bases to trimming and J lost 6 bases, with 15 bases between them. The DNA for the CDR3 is TGTGCCAGCAGCGTAGATGGCGGCGGGGAAGCCGGGGAGCTGTTTTTT. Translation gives CASSVDGGGEAGELFF.

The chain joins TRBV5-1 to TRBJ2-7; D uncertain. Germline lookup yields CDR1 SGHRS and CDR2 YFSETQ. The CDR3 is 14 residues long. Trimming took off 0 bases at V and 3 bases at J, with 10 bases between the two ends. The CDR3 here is CASSLGSQHYEQYF. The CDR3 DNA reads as TGCGCCAGCAGCTTGGGGTCTCAACACTACGAGCAGTACTTC.

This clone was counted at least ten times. Here the CDR3 DNA reads TGTGCCAGTAGACCGGGACAGTCCACCGGGGAGCTGTTTTTT. Protein product: CASRPGQSTGELFF. The chain recombines TRBV19 with TRBJ2-2, with TRBD1 matching over 7 bases. Trimming removed 6 bases from V and 4 bases from J; junction bases left unmatched: 5. Germline CDR1 LNHDA, CDR2 SQIVND (reference sequence). This CDR3 comprises 14 residues.

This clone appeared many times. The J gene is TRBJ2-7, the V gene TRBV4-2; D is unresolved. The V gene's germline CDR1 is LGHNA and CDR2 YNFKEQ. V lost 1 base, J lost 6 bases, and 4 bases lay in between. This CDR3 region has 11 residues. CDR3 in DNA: TGTGCCAGCAGCCAAGGGGCCGAGCAGTACTTC. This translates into CASSQGAEQYF.

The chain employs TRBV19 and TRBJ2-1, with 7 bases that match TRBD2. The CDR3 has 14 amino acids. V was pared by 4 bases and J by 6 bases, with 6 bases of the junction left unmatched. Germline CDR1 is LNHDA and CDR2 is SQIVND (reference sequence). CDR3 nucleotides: TGTGCCAGTAGTAGCGGGAGTGGGGTCAATGAGCAGTTCTTC. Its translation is CASSSGSGVNEQFF.

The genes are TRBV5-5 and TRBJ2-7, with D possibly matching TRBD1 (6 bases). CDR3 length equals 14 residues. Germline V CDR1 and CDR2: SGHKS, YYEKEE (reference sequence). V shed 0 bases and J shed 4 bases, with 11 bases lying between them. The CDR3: CASSLAQGGYEQYF. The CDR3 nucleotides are TGTGCCAGCAGCTTGGCACAGGGCGGATACGAGCAGTACTTC.

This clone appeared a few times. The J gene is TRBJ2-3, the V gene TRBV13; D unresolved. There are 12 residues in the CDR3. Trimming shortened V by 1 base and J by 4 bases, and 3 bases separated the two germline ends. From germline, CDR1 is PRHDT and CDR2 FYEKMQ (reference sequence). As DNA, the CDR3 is TGTGCCAGCAGCTTAGCTCCAGATACGCAGTATTTT. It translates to CASSLAPDTQYF.

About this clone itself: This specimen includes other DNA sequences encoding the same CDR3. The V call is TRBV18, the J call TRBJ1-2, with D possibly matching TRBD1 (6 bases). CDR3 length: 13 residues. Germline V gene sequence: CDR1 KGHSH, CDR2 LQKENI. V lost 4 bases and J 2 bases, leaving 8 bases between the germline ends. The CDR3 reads CASSHRENYGYTF. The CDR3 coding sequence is TGTGCCAGCTCACACAGGGAGAACTATGGCTACACCTTC.

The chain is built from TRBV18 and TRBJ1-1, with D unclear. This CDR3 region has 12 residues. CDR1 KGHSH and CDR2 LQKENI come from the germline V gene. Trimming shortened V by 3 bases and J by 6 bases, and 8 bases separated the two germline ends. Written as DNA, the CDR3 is TGTGCCAGCTCACCCGTTGCGGCTGAAGCTTTCTTT. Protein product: CASSPVAAEAFF.

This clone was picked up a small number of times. CDR3 sequence (DNA): TGTGCCAGCAGCGCGACAGGGGGGGCCTACGAGCAGTACTTC. It codes for CASSATGGAYEQYF. The chain carries TRBV11-2 and TRBJ2-7; 9 bases map to TRBD1. V dropped 5 bases and J dropped 2; count of bases not matched to a gene: 4. The CDR3 loop spans 14 amino acids. Germline CDR1 SGHAT, CDR2 FQNNGV.

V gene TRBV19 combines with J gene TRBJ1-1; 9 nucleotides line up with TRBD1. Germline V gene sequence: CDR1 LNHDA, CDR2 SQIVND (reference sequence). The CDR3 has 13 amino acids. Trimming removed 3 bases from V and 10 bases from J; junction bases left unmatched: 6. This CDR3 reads CASSITGGGGAFF. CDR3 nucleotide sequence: TGTGCCAGTAGTATCACAGGGGGCGGAGGAGCTTTCTTT.

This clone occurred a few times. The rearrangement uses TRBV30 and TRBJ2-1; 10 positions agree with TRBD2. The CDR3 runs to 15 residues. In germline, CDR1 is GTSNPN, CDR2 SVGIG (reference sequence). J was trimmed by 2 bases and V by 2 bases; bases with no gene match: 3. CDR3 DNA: TGTGCCTGGAGTCTCGGACTAGCGGCCTACAATGAGCAGTTCTTC. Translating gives CAWSLGLAAYNEQFF.

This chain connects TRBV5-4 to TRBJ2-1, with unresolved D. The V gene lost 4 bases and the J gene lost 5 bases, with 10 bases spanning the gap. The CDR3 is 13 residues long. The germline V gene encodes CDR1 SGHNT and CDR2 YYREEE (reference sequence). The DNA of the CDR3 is TGTGCCAGCAGCCTTAATGAGGACAATGAGCAGTTCTTC. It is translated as CASSLNEDNEQFF.

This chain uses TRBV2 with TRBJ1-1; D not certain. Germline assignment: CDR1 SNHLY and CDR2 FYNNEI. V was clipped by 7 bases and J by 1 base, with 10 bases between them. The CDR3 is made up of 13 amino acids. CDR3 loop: CASKRRENTEAFF. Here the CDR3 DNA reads TGTGCCAGCAAACGTCGGGAGAACACTGAAGCTTTCTTT.

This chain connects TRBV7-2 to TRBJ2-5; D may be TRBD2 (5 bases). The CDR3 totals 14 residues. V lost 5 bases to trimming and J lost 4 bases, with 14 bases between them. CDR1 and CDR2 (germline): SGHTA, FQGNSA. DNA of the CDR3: TGTGCCAGCAGCCCCATCAGTGGAGGAGAGACCCAGTACTTC. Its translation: CASSPISGGETQYF.